Listed below are T cell receptor beta chains from one sample, sequenced in a study of regulatory T cells in long-lasting Graves disease. Each CDR3 protein is one row after TCRdb ran MiXCR on the multiplex PCR reads. The sample shows some 230,000 distinct CDR3 sequences, around 20% of them seen only once. The sequences come from peripheral blood mononuclear cells (PBMCs), collected at new diagnosis, from a patient treated with antithyroid drugs. These receptors were collected from a female donor with Graves disease. Each CDR3 is given with its conserved first and last residue. A D gene is named only where the DNA matches it firmly.

D	V	J	CDR3
-	TRBV30	TRBJ2-7	CAWSVGGYEQYF
-	TRBV5-1	TRBJ2-7	CASSPEEGRTYEQYF
TRBD2	TRBV9	TRBJ2-5	CASSGGRAGGEGQYF
-	TRBV19	TRBJ2-1	CASSITTYNEQFF
TRBD2	TRBV11-3	TRBJ2-1	CASSFLAGGWDGLEQFF
-	TRBV19	TRBJ2-1	CASSEGEHSYNEQFF
TRBD1	TRBV28	TRBJ2-7	CASSPRRDRDYEQYF
-	TRBV20-1	TRBJ2-1	CSAKRRSRSYNEQFF
-	TRBV4-3	TRBJ1-2	CASSPTRGDIYTF
-	TRBV7-2	TRBJ2-1	CASSLSVSDSRQFF
-	TRBV2	TRBJ1-4	CASSTGPTNEKLFF
TRBD2	TRBV3-1	TRBJ2-2	CASSHGPAGGPGELFF
TRBD2	TRBV20-1	TRBJ2-7	CSALDRGRALREQYF
-	TRBV2	TRBJ1-2	CASMFGHYGYTF
-	TRBV6-1	TRBJ1-4	CASSEGEEKLFF
TRBD1	TRBV20-1	TRBJ2-2	CSARSPGQDTGELFF
-	TRBV20-1	TRBJ2-3	CSARTTESTDTQYF
-	TRBV29-1	TRBJ1-5	CSVGTGRGNQPQHF
-	TRBV11-2	TRBJ2-2	CASSDRLGSKTNTGELFF
TRBD2	TRBV9	TRBJ2-7	CASSGAGKVYEQYF
-	TRBV7-2	TRBJ1-6	CASSLLASPNSPLHF
TRBD1	TRBV6-2/TRBV6-3	TRBJ1-2	CASSAFRQGLRGYTF
TRBD2	TRBV12-3/TRBV12-4	TRBJ2-1	CASSLGLANNERFF